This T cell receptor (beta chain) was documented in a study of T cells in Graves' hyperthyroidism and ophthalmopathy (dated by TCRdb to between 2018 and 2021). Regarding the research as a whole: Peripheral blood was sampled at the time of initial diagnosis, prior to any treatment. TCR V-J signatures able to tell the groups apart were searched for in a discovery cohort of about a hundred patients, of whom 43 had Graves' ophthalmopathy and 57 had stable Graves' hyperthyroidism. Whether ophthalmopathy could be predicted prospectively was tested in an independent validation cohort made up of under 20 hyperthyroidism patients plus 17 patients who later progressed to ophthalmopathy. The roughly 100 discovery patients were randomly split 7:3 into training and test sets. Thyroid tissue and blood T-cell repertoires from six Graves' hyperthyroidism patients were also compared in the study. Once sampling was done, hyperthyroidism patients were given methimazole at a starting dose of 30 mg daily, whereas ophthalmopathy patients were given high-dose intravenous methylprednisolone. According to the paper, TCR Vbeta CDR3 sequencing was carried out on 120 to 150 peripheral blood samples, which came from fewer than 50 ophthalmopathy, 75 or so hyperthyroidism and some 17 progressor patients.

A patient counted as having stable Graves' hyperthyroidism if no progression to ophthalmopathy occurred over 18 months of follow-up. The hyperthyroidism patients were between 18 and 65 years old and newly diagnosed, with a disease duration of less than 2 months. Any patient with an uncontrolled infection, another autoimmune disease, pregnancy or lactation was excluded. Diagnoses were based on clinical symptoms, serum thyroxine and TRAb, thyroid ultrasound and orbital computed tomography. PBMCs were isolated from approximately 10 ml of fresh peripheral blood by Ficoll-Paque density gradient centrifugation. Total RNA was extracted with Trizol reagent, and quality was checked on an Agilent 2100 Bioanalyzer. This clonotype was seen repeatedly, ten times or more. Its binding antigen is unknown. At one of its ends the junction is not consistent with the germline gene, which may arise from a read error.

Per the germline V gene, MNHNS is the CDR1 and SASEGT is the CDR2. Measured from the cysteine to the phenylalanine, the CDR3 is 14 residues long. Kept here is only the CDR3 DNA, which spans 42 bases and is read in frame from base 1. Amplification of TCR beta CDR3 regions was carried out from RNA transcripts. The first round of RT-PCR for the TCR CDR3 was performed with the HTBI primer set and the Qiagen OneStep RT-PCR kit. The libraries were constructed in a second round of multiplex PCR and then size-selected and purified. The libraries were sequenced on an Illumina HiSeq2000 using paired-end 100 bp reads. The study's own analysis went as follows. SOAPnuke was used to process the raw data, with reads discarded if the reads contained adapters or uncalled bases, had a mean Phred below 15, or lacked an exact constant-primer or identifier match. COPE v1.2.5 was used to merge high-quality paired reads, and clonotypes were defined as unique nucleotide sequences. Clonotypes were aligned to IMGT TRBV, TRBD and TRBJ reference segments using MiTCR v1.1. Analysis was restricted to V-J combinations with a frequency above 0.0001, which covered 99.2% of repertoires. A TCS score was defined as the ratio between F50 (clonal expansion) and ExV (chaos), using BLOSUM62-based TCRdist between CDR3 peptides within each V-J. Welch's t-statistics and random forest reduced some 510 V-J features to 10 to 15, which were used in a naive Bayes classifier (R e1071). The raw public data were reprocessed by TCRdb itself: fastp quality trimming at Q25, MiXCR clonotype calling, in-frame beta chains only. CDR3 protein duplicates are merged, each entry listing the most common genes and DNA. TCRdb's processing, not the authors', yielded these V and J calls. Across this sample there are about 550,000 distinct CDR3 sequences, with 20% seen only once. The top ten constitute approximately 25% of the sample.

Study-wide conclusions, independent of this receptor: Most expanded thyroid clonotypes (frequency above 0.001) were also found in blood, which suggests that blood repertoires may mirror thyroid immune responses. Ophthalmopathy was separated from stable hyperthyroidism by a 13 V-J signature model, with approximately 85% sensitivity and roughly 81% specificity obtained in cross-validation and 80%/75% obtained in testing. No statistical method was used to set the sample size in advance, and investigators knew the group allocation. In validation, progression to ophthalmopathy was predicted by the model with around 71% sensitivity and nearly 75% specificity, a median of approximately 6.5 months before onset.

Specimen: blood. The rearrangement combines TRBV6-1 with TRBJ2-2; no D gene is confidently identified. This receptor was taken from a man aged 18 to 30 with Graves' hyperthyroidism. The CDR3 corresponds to CASLRASNTRELFF. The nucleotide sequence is TGTGCCAGCCTGAGAGCGTCCAACACCAGGGAGCTGTTTTTT.